This T cell receptor (beta chain) stems from a study of T cells in Graves' hyperthyroidism and ophthalmopathy. Study results and limitations: Blood also held most thyroid clonotypes expanded beyond 0.001. Separation of ophthalmopathy from stable hyperthyroidism was achieved by a 13 V-J model.

TCR beta CDR3 sequences were amplified from RNA transcripts. When the TCR CDR3 underwent first-round RT-PCR, the HTBI primer set was used. TCRdb re-analysed the multiplex PCR reads in MiXCR, keeping a single row per CDR3 protein. This table has hundreds of thousands of distinct CDR3 sequences, 14% to 15% appearing once. Together with thyroid ultrasound, orbital computed tomography, serum thyroxine and TRAb, clinical symptoms were used for diagnoses. This CDR3 is built from 13 residues. V lost 1 base and J 6 bases, leaving 10 bases between the germline ends. Per the germline V gene, CDR1 is SGHVS and CDR2 is FQNEAQ. About this clonotype itself: What it binds is unknown. Since a much larger clone is just one base distant, this may be a read error.

This rearrangement joins TRBV7-8 to TRBJ2-7; D might be TRBD1 (5 bases). The source is a man aged 18 to 35 with Graves' ophthalmopathy. Sequencing was carried out using blood. The CDR3 DNA sequence: TGTGCCAGCAGCTTAGATTTAGGGGTCGAGCAGTACTTC. Translated: CASSLDLGVEQYF.